What follows are 19 T cell receptor beta chains derived from one specimen sequenced in a study of T cells after yellow fever vaccination. TCRdb reprocessed the 5' RACE reads via MiXCR and lists one record per CDR3 protein. The profile shows around 500,000 distinct CDR3 sequences, about a fifth of them singletons. This sample comprised PBMCs, obtained about 21 days after the first yellow fever vaccination. All receptors derive from a young man who received the YFV17D yellow fever vaccine.

Only a few counts were recorded for this clonotype. This sequence joins TRBV6-5 and TRBJ2-3, with 7 bases matching TRBD2. The CDR3 totals 17 residues. Trimming took 4 bases from V and 1 from J; bases not matched to a gene: 11. Germline V gives CDR1 MNHEY, CDR2 SVGAGI. The CDR3 here is CASSSSSWSGGTDTQYF. The CDR3 region has the DNA TGTGCCAGCAGTTCCTCGTCTTGGAGCGGGGGCACAGATACGCAGTATTTT.

This clonotype was counted between two and nine times. The rearrangement links TRBV10-1 to TRBJ2-7; D is unresolved. The CDR3 spans 12 residues. Looked up from germline, CDR1 is WNHNN and CDR2 is SYGVQD (reference sequence). Trimming took 2 bases from V and 3 from J, leaving 5 bases between them. The DNA of the CDR3 is TGCGCCAGCAGTGAGCCGGGCTACGAGCAGTACTTC. Protein product: CASSEPGYEQYF.

This clonotype occurred a few times. The chain carries TRBV5-1 and TRBJ2-3; no clear D. Trimming shortened V by 4 bases and J by 2 bases, and 11 bases separated the two germline ends. Germline CDR1 is SGHRS and CDR2 is YFSETQ. The CDR3 runs to 14 residues. CDR3 sequence: CASSRTTVTDTQYF. The CDR3, as DNA: TGCGCCAGCAGCCGCACGACGGTCACAGATACGCAGTATTTT.

The chain is built from TRBV19 and TRBJ2-1; TRBD1 agrees at 7 bases. V was clipped by 9 bases and J by 4 bases; unmatched bases: 9. Germline lookup yields CDR1 LNHDA and CDR2 SQIVND (reference sequence). The CDR3 covers 14 residues. CDR3 bases: TGTGCCAGCGAAAGGGGGCTAGGGTACAATGAGCAGTTCTTC. Translated, it gives CASERGLGYNEQFF.

This clonotype was seen many times. CDR3 DNA sequence: TGTGCCAGCAGCTACGGGGCTGAGCAGTTCTTC. Translation gives CASSYGAEQFF. The rearrangement uses TRBV7-2 and TRBJ2-1, with D perhaps matching TRBD1 or TRBD2 (5 bases each). CDR3 length: 11 amino acids. CDR1 is SGHTA and CDR2 is FQGNSA in the germline V gene. Trimming took 4 bases from V and 9 from J, leaving 7 bases between them.

V and J are TRBV19 and TRBJ2-3; TRBD1 is a possible D gene (5 bases). The CDR3 has 14 amino acids. The germline V gene encodes CDR1 LNHDA and CDR2 SQIVND (reference sequence). The ends were cut back, 5 bases at V and 6 bases at J, with 15 bases in the middle. Here the CDR3 DNA reads TGTGCCAGTAGTCTGGCAACAGCAGGGGATACGCAGTATTTT. This encodes CASSLATAGDTQYF.

This clonotype has only a few counts. V is TRBV2 and J is TRBJ2-3; D is undetermined. The germline CDR1 and CDR2 sequences are SNHLY and FYNNEI. The CDR3 extends over 14 amino acids. Trimming stripped 4 bases from V and 0 bases from J, with 8 bases between. The CDR3 DNA reads as TGTGCCAGCAGTGCAAGGGAAAGCACAGATACGCAGTATTTT. This sequence encodes CASSARESTDTQYF.

This sequence joins TRBV19 and TRBJ1-4; D may be TRBD1 (6 bases). The CDR3 spans 12 residues. Germline V gene lookup returns CDR1 LNHDA and CDR2 SQIVND (reference sequence). Trimming stripped 7 bases from V and 8 bases from J, with 11 bases between. The CDR3, as DNA: TGTGCCAGTATTAACAGGGAGGAAAAACTGTTTTTT. Amino acids: CASINREEKLFF.

This clonotype was observed a few times. The rearrangement joins TRBV20-1 to TRBJ2-1; 9 bases fit TRBD1. The CDR3 covers 14 residues. V was pared by 7 bases and J by 8 bases, with 12 bases of the junction left unmatched. Germline V gives CDR1 DFQATT, CDR2 SNEGSKA (reference sequence). This CDR3 reads CSVPDRGLPDEQFF. The DNA of the CDR3 is TGCAGTGTTCCGGACAGGGGTCTTCCAGATGAGCAGTTCTTC.

This chain joins TRBV14 and TRBJ1-1; no clear D gene. CDR1 and CDR2 from the germline V gene are SGHDN and FVKESK. CDR3 size: 13 residues. Trimming pared 5 bases from V and 1 base from J, leaving 8 bases between. The CDR3 sequence is CASSIQRNTEAFF. In nucleotides, the CDR3 is TGTGCCAGCAGCATACAGAGGAACACTGAAGCTTTCTTT.

This chain links TRBV20-1 with TRBJ1-1; D gene uncertain. Trimming removed 7 bases from V and 2 bases from J, with 17 bases in between. The CDR3 has 14 amino acids. From germline, CDR1 is DFQATT and CDR2 SNEGSKA (reference sequence). This CDR3 reads CSEAVRDSNTEAFF. CDR3 nucleotides: TGCAGTGAGGCGGTGAGGGATTCTAACACTGAAGCTTTCTTT.

The V call is TRBV6-6, the J call TRBJ2-5; 7 bases line up with TRBD2. The CDR3 has 11 amino acids. Unmatched junction bases numbered 4, after V lost 10 bases and J lost 5 bases. Looked up from germline, CDR1 is MNHNY and CDR2 is SVGAGI (reference sequence). CDR3: CATGRSETQYF. In nucleotides, the CDR3 is TGTGCCACCGGGAGGTCGGAGACCCAGTACTTC.

This clonotype was seen only a few times. The chain carries TRBV20-1 and TRBJ1-5; the D is unclear. V lost 5 bases and J 2 bases, leaving 7 bases between the germline ends. This CDR3 has 12 residues. CDR1 is DFQATT, CDR2 SNEGSKA, per germline (reference sequence). The CDR3 DNA reads TGCAGTGCTCCCCAGGGCAATCAGCCCCAGCATTTT. This encodes CSAPQGNQPQHF.

In this sample, this clonotype turned up a few times. The rearrangement links TRBV7-9 to TRBJ1-1, with D hard to call. The length of the CDR3 is 14 residues. Trimming shortened V by 3 bases and J by 1 base, and 9 bases separated the two germline ends. From germline, CDR1 is SEHNR and CDR2 FQNEAQ (reference sequence). The CDR3: CASSFQVPNTEAFF. In DNA form, the CDR3 reads TGTGCCAGCAGCTTTCAGGTTCCGAACACTGAAGCTTTCTTT.

A note on this clonotype: The junction departs from germline at one end; a sequencing error may be responsible. V is TRBV7-9 and J is TRBJ2-7; D uncertain. CDR1 is SEHNR and CDR2 is FQNEAQ in the germline V gene (reference sequence). The CDR3 extends over 14 amino acids. CDR3 nucleotide sequence: TGTGCCAGCAGCTTAGAGGGCAGCTCCTACGAGGAGTACTTC. Protein sequence: CASSLEGSSYEEYF.

This clonotype was counted between two and nine times. The CDR3 is CASSLQANSPLHF. The CDR3, as DNA: TGTGCCAGCAGCTTACAGGCGAATTCACCCCTCCACTTT. This chain joins TRBV7-9 and TRBJ1-6, with no clear D. Trimming stripped 2 bases from V and 7 bases from J, with 6 bases between. The V gene's germline CDR1 is SEHNR and CDR2 FQNEAQ (reference sequence). This CDR3 spans 13 amino acids. The whole variable domain, remainder taken from reference TRBV7-9 and TRBJ1-6, is DTGVSQNPRHKITKRGQNVTFRCDPISEHNRLYWYRQTLGQGPEFLTYFQNEAQLEKSRLLSDRFSAERPKGSFSTLEIQRTEQGDSAMYLCASSLQANSPLHFGNGTRLTVT.

This clonotype has a handful of counts. This chain links TRBV6-1 with TRBJ2-7, with 10 bases lining up with TRBD1. This CDR3 has 13 residues. Germline V lookup: CDR1 MNHNS, CDR2 SASEGT. Trimming at V came to 6 bases and at J to 3 bases, leaving 2 bases not matched to a gene. The CDR3 bases are TGTGCCAGCAGGAGGGACAGGGGCTACGAGCAGTACTTC. Translated: CASRRDRGYEQYF.

This clonotype was observed a handful of times. V usage is TRBV10-2 and J usage is TRBJ2-3, with 10 bases identical to TRBD2. The CDR3 runs 13 residues. Germline V gene sequence: CDR1 WSHSY, CDR2 SAAADI. V trimming: 7 bases; J trimming: 5 bases; junction bases outside the gene matches: 3. This chain's CDR3 is CASTAGGGDTQYF. The CDR3 DNA reads TGCGCCAGCACAGCGGGGGGGGGAGATACGCAGTATTTT.

This chain connects TRBV18 to TRBJ1-6; 7 bases are a match to TRBD1. The length of the CDR3 is 14 residues. V lost 2 bases and J lost 10; bases outside the gene matches: 5. Germline CDR1 and CDR2: KGHSH and LQKENI. CDR3 nucleotides: TGTGCCAGCTCACCAGGAGGGGGCGAATCACCCCTCCACTTT. Translated, it gives CASSPGGGESPLHF.